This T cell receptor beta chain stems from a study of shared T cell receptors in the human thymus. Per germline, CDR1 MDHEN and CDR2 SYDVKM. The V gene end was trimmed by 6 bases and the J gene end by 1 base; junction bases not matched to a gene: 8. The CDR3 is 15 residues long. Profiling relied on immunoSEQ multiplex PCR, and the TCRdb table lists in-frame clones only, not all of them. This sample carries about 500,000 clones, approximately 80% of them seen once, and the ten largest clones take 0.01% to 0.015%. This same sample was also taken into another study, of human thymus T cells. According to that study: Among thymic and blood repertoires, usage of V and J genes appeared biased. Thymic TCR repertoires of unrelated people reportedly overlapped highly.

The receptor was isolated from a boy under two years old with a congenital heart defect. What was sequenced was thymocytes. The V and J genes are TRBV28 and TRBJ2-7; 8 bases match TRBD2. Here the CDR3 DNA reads TGTGCCAGCAGGCCCTCTGGCGGGAGGTCCTACGAGCAGTACTTC. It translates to CASRPSGGRSYEQYF.